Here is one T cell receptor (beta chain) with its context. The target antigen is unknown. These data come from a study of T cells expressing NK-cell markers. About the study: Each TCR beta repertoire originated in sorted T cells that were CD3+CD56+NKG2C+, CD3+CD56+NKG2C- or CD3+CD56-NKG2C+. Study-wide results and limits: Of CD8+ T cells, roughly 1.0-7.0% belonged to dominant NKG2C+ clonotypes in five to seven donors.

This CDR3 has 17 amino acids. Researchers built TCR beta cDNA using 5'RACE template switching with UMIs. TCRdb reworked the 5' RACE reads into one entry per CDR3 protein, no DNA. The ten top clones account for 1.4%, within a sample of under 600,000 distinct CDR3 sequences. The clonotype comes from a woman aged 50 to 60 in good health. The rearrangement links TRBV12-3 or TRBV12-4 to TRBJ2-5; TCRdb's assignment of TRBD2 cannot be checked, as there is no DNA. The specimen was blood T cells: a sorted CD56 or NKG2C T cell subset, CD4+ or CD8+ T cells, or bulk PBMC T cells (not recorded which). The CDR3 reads CASSLGEGLLGKETQYF.